One sample yielded the 19 T cell receptor beta chains listed below, sequenced in a study of T cells in Graves' hyperthyroidism and ophthalmopathy. RNA transcripts were the template for amplifying TCR beta CDR3 regions. The TCR CDR3 first-round RT-PCR relied on the HTBI primer set. TCRdb used MiXCR to reprocess the multiplex PCR reads, holding one entry per CDR3 protein. The sample yields about 840,000 distinct CDR3 sequences, more than 30% seen once. Sequenced sample: blood. The receptors come from a man aged 18 to 29 with Graves' hyperthyroidism.

This clonotype was counted many times. V and J are TRBV10-3 and TRBJ2-2; D is uncertain. Per the germline V gene, CDR1 is ENHRY and CDR2 is SYGVKD. The germline V and J ends were trimmed by 2 bases and 6 bases, with 4 bases remaining between them. The CDR3 length is 12 residues. The CDR3 sequence is CAISEMAGELFF. The CDR3 region has the DNA TGTGCCATCAGTGAGATGGCCGGGGAGCTGTTTTTT.

The chain carries TRBV2 and TRBJ2-7; 9 bases fit TRBD1. This CDR3 region has 16 residues. The V gene end was trimmed by 6 bases and the J gene end by 0 bases; junction bases not matched to a gene: 9. From germline, CDR1 is SNHLY and CDR2 FYNNEI. CDR3 residues: CASSQGTGGASYEQYF. CDR3 DNA sequence: TGTGCCAGCAGCCAAGGAACAGGGGGCGCCTCCTACGAGCAGTACTTC.

This clonotype has at least ten counts. V and J are TRBV5-4 and TRBJ2-5; 7 bases are a match to TRBD2. V trimming: 0 bases; J trimming: 3 bases; junction bases outside the gene matches: 2. The CDR3 runs 14 residues. Germline assignment: CDR1 SGHNT and CDR2 YYREEE (reference sequence). CDR3 protein: CASSLGTRKETQYF. CDR3 in DNA: TGTGCCAGCAGCTTGGGGACTAGAAAAGAGACCCAGTACTTC.

The chain couples TRBV5-5 to TRBJ2-5; 14 bases align to TRBD2. J gave up 4 bases and V 4 bases, and 6 bases lay outside the gene matches. Germline CDR1 is SGHKS and CDR2 is YYEKEE (reference sequence). This CDR3 spans 16 amino acids. The CDR3 DNA sequence: TGTGCCAGCAGCCAAGGACTAGCGGGGGGTTCAGAGACCCAGTACTTC. It codes for CASSQGLAGGSETQYF.

As to this clonotype: One end of the junction is discordant with germline, which a read error may explain. The chain carries TRBV7-9 and TRBJ2-7, with a tentative D call TRBD1 (5 bases). The CDR3 extends over 12 amino acids. The germline V gene encodes CDR1 SEHNR and CDR2 FQNEAQ (reference sequence). The CDR3 coding sequence is TGTGCCACCAGCGCAGGGTCCTACGAGCAGTACTTC. Its protein is CATSAGSYEQYF.

This clonotype was seen ten or more times. CDR3 coding DNA: TGTGCCAGCAGCAACATGGGGGGGCCCGGGGCCAACGTCCTGACTTTC. It codes for CASSNMGGPGANVLTF. The V call is TRBV7-3, the J call TRBJ2-6; TRBD2 might be the D (7 bases). This CDR3 has 16 amino acids. V dropped 5 bases and J dropped 4 bases, with 15 bases sitting between them. CDR1 is SGHTA and CDR2 is FQGTGA in the germline V gene.

The V and J genes are TRBV10-3 and TRBJ2-7, with 8 nucleotides matching TRBD2. Germline V gene lookup returns CDR1 ENHRY and CDR2 SYGVKD. CDR3 length: 14 residues. With 10 bases clipped from V and 5 bases from J, the junction kept 13 bases outside the gene matches. The CDR3 DNA follows: TGTGCCAGCATCCCCCGGGAGGGGCCTAACGAGCAGTACTTC. Its protein product is CASIPREGPNEQYF.

There are many counts of this clonotype. The chain recombines TRBV29-1 with TRBJ1-1, with D perhaps matching TRBD1 (6 bases). Deletions cut 4 bases from V and 8 bases from J, with 26 bases between. The germline V gene has CDR1 SQVTM and CDR2 ANQGSEA. This CDR3 contains 16 residues. As DNA, the CDR3 is TGCAGCGTTGCCGAAGGACGGGGAAGGGGGATGGCCGAAGCTTTCTTT. The encoded protein is CSVAEGRGRGMAEAFF.

Only a few counts were recorded for this clonotype. This CDR3 reads CSARDVRGPFEQYF. CDR3 nucleotides: TGCAGTGCTAGAGATGTGCGCGGGCCATTCGAGCAGTACTTC. The chain joins TRBV20-1 to TRBJ2-7; perhaps TRBD2 as D (5 bases). The CDR3 sequence is 14 residues long. Looked up from germline, CDR1 is DFQATT and CDR2 is SNEGSKA (reference sequence). V was pared by 0 bases and J by 6 bases, with 15 bases between.

V usage is TRBV2 and J usage is TRBJ1-4, with D possibly TRBD1 on 6 matching bases. CDR3 length: 12 residues. The germline V gene has CDR1 SNHLY and CDR2 FYNNEI. V gave up 10 bases and J gave up 13 bases, with 19 bases separating them. Here the CDR3 DNA reads TGTGCCACTCGGAACAAAGGGGGAGGACTGTTTTTT. It yields the protein CATRNKGGGLFF.

The V and J genes are TRBV12-5 and TRBJ2-7; TRBD1 aligns across 9 bases. The CDR3 runs to 15 residues. V was pared by 6 bases and J by 3 bases, with 9 bases of the junction left unmatched. Germline V CDR1 and CDR2: LGHNT, FRNRAP. CDR3 nucleotide sequence: TGTGCTAGTGGAAACCGGGACAGGGAGTTCTACGAGCAGTACTTC. Its protein is CASGNRDREFYEQYF.

The chain joins TRBV12-3 or TRBV12-4 to TRBJ1-1; 8 positions match TRBD1. CDR3 length equals 13 residues. After removal of 4 bases from V and 6 bases from J, the junction contained 4 bases not matched to a gene. The CDR3 loop is CASSWTGTSEAFF. The CDR3 region has the DNA TGTGCCAGCAGTTGGACAGGGACCTCTGAAGCTTTCTTT.

The chain uses TRBV29-1 and TRBJ1-4; maybe TRBD1 (5 bases). Germline V lookup: CDR1 SQVTM, CDR2 ANQGSEA. Trimming cost V 0 bases and J 7 bases, with 6 bases left between them. This CDR3 contains 12 residues. CDR3 bases: TGCAGCGTTGAAGATGGGGCTGAAAAACTGTTTTTT. Amino acids: CSVEDGAEKLFF.

This clonotype was counted only a few times. The V call is TRBV7-2, the J call TRBJ1-6; possibly TRBD1 for D (5 bases). Trimming removed 5 bases at V and 9 bases at J, with 20 bases between. Germline V gene lookup returns CDR1 SGHTA and CDR2 FQGNSA. The CDR3 totals 16 residues. The CDR3 nucleotides read TGTGCCAGCAGCCAAGATGGGGCAGACAGTACTTCACCCCTCCACTTT. The encoded protein is CASSQDGADSTSPLHF. The complete variable domain, with remaining parts taken from reference TRBV7-2 and TRBJ1-6, reads GAGVSQSPSNKVTEKGKDVELRCDPISGHTALYWYRQSLGQGLEFLIYFQGNSAPDKSGLPSDRFSAERTGGSVSTLTIQRTQQEDSAVYLCASSQDGADSTSPLHFGNGTRLTVT.

This chain joins TRBV25-1 and TRBJ1-2, with D uncertain. This CDR3 is 14 amino acids long. Germline V lookup: CDR1 MGHDK, CDR2 SYGVNS. V was pared by 0 bases and J by 3 bases, with 8 bases between. The CDR3, as DNA: TGTGCCAGCAGTGAATATATAGGGTACTATGGCTACACCTTC. Protein product: CASSEYIGYYGYTF.

This clonotype was seen more than once but under ten times. The V call is TRBV12-3 or TRBV12-4, the J call TRBJ2-5; D is uncertain. V lost 9 bases and J 4 bases, leaving 9 bases between the germline ends. CDR3 size: 11 residues. This CDR3 is CARHQRETQYF. The CDR3 DNA reads as TGTGCCAGGCACCAAAGAGAGACCCAGTACTTC.

This clonotype was picked up many times. This sequence joins TRBV12-3 or TRBV12-4 and TRBJ1-6; no reliable D call. This CDR3 is built from 14 residues. The V and J ends lost 6 bases and 10 bases respectively, with 16 bases between them. CDR3 DNA: TGTGCCAGCAGCCCTGACGGCGCGGGGTCACCCCTCCACTTT. It yields the protein CASSPDGAGSPLHF.

The V gene is TRBV7-8, the J gene TRBJ1-4, with 7 nucleotides matching TRBD1. The length of the CDR3 is 14 residues. J gave up 5 bases and V 2 bases, and 2 bases lay outside the gene matches. In germline, CDR1 is SGHVS, CDR2 FQNEAQ. The CDR3 bases are TGTGCCAGCAGCTTACAACAGGGGAATGAAAAACTGTTTTTT. This gives the protein CASSLQQGNEKLFF.

Concerning this clonotype itself: One junction end disagrees with the germline gene, perhaps due to a read error. The chain recombines TRBV10-3 with TRBJ1-5, with 7 bases matching TRBD1. The CDR3 totals 18 residues. Germline assignment: CDR1 ENHRY and CDR2 SYGVKD. The CDR3 sequence: CASSDQGSGGRGNQPQHF. CDR3 sequence (DNA): TGTGCCAGCAGTGACCAAGGATCAGGGGGACGGGGCAATCAGCCCCAGCATTTT.